This TCR beta chain comes out of a study of graft-versus-host responses after intestinal transplantation. To note about this clone: What it recognizes is unknown.

Study outcomes and limitations: Circulating GvH clones peaking coincided with falling HvG clones soon after transplant.

Assay: immunoSEQ multiplex PCR; the TCRdb copy retains only in-frame clones and omits some. In the table there are fewer than 100,000 clones, about 82% of which are singletons. Per the germline V gene, CDR1 is SNHLY and CDR2 is FYNNEI. The V gene end was trimmed by 6 bases and the J gene end by 7 bases; junction bases not matched to a gene: 7. CDR3 length equals 15 residues. The chain links TRBV2 to TRBJ2-2; TRBD2 aligns across 11 bases. The sequencing used PBMCs, collected 255 days after intestinal transplant. The TCR comes from a human patient who received an intestinal transplant, so some T cells may come from the graft donor. This chain's CDR3 is CASSVVAGGVGELFF. CDR3 DNA sequence: TGTGCCAGCAGCGTGGTAGCGGGAGGGGTCGGGGAGCTGTTTTTT.